The 31 T cell receptor beta chains in this list originate from one sample, sequenced in a study of T-cell memory formation after mild COVID-19. TCRdb re-derived calls from the 5' RACE reads in MiXCR, one entry per CDR3 protein. This sample yields approximately 150,000 distinct CDR3 sequences, of which 6% are seen a single time; around 2% belongs to the top ten. The sequenced material came from PBMCs or a T cell subset sorted from them (not recorded which). The receptors were gathered from an adult woman who had mild COVID-19 (a few samples of this study predate the infection). Cell type and time point are not known.

This clonotype showed up many times. The chain joins TRBV27 to TRBJ1-3; D is possibly TRBD1 (5 bases). Trimming removed 6 bases at V and 3 bases at J, with 9 bases between. Germline CDR1 and CDR2: MNHEY and SMNVEV (reference sequence). This CDR3 region has 13 residues. CDR3 bases: TGTGCCAGCAGCCCTAGGGGTGGAAACACCATATATTTT. Protein sequence: CASSPRGGNTIYF.

This clonotype has ten or more counts. This chain links TRBV5-6 with TRBJ2-1, with 7 bases that match TRBD1. Germline V gene sequence: CDR1 SGHDT, CDR2 YYEEEE. The CDR3 is made up of 14 amino acids. V lost 4 bases, J lost 7 bases, and 8 bases stayed unmatched. In DNA, the CDR3 is TGTGCCAGCAGCCTTCCAGGGGGTGGGAATGAGCAGTTCTTC. This codes for CASSLPGGGNEQFF.

This clonotype came up many times. The rearrangement uses TRBV12-3 or TRBV12-4 and TRBJ2-1; maybe TRBD1 (7 bases). This CDR3 has 13 amino acids. With 2 bases removed from V and 8 bases from J, the gap between germline ends came to 10 bases. The CDR3 sequence: CASSLQGGYEQFF. The CDR3 DNA sequence: TGTGCCAGCAGTTTACAGGGGGGCTATGAGCAGTTCTTC.

This clonotype was counted a few times. V is TRBV6-1 and J is TRBJ1-5, with 7 bases that match TRBD1. The CDR3 is 14 residues long. After removal of 11 bases from V and 2 bases from J, the junction contained 9 bases not matched to a gene. Germline CDR1 MNHNS, CDR2 SASEGT. The CDR3 region is CAGRQGTGNQPQHF. CDR3 nucleotide sequence: TGTGCCGGGCGACAGGGTACTGGCAATCAGCCCCAGCATTTT.

This clonotype was counted ten times or more. This chain joins TRBV30 and TRBJ1-5; the D gene is possibly TRBD1 (6 bases). Per germline, CDR1 GTSNPN and CDR2 SVGIG (reference sequence). The CDR3 is 12 amino acids. V lost 5 bases, J lost 6 bases, and 11 bases lay in between. The CDR3 region has the DNA TGTGCCTGGGGACAGATCTCTCAGCCCCAGCATTTT. Protein: CAWGQISQPQHF.

This clonotype was counted at least ten times. The V and J genes are TRBV6-2 or TRBV6-3 and TRBJ2-2; maybe TRBD2 (6 bases). V lost 0 bases, J lost 7 bases, and 15 bases lay in between. The CDR3 runs to 16 residues. CDR1 is MNHEY, CDR2 SVGEGT, per germline. The CDR3 here is CASSYSGAGRIGELFF. CDR3 nucleotide sequence: TGTGCCAGCAGTTACTCTGGGGCGGGACGGATCGGGGAGCTGTTTTTT.

This clonotype came up many times. V usage is TRBV5-6 and J usage is TRBJ2-1; 11 bases align to TRBD2. Germline V gives CDR1 SGHDT, CDR2 YYEEEE. Trimming cost V 3 bases and J 9 bases; bases outside gene matches: 14. This CDR3 spans 17 amino acids. The CDR3 is CASSSLAGGALSREQFF. The CDR3 DNA sequence: TGTGCCAGCAGCTCTCTAGCGGGGGGAGCCTTATCTCGTGAGCAGTTCTTC.

This clonotype was seen more than once but under ten times. This chain links TRBV10-3 with TRBJ1-5; the D is unclear. This CDR3 contains 17 residues. Trimming shortened V by 2 bases and J by 6 bases, and 20 bases separated the two germline ends. CDR1 is ENHRY, CDR2 SYGVKD, per germline. CDR3 amino acids: CAISEVYSGTSGQPQHF. The CDR3 coding sequence is TGTGCCATCAGTGAGGTCTACTCAGGCACTTCGGGTCAGCCCCAGCATTTT.

The chain recombines TRBV3-1 with TRBJ2-7; 7 bases align to TRBD1. The germline CDR1 and CDR2 sequences are LGHDT and YNNKEL (reference sequence). Trimming cost V 2 bases and J 2 bases; bases outside gene matches: 9. This CDR3 is built from 16 residues. The CDR3 region is CASSQSGRQGTYEQYF. The CDR3 nucleotides are TGTGCCAGCAGCCAATCAGGGAGACAGGGAACCTACGAGCAGTACTTC.

The V and J genes are TRBV12-3 or TRBV12-4 and TRBJ2-3; 8 positions agree with TRBD2. The CDR3 runs to 14 residues. J was trimmed by 4 bases and V by 3 bases; bases with no gene match: 3. The CDR3: CASSFGGAADTQYF. CDR3 DNA sequence: TGTGCCAGCAGTTTCGGGGGGGCAGCAGATACGCAGTATTTT.

This clonotype was detected a few times. This chain connects TRBV5-6 to TRBJ2-3; D is perhaps TRBD1 or TRBD2 (5 bases each). Trimming took 5 bases from V and 0 from J, leaving 19 bases between them. This CDR3 has 17 residues. Germline CDR1 reads SGHDT; CDR2 reads YYEEEE. CDR3 in amino acids: CASRRRGTSASTDTQYF. The CDR3 bases are TGTGCCAGCAGACGCCGTGGGACCTCCGCTAGCACAGATACGCAGTATTTT. The variable domain in full, completed from reference TRBV5-6 and TRBJ2-3, reads DAGVTQSPTHLIKTRGQQVTLRCSPKSGHDTVSWYQQALGQGPQFIFQYYEEEERQRGNFPDRFSGHQFPNYSSELNVNALLLGDSALYLCASRRRGTSASTDTQYFGPGTRLTVL.

This clonotype was observed at least ten times. V is TRBV5-6 and J is TRBJ2-3; 14 bases map to TRBD2. The CDR3 runs to 16 residues. V lost 2 bases to trimming and J lost 4 bases; unmatched junction nucleotides: 3. Germline lookup yields CDR1 SGHDT and CDR2 YYEEEE. CDR3 in amino acids: CASSFGLAGGADTQYF. The CDR3 DNA sequence: TGTGCCAGCAGCTTTGGACTAGCGGGAGGAGCAGATACGCAGTATTTT.

With regard to this clonotype: Possible read error: a much larger clone is one base away. The chain links TRBV6-5 to TRBJ2-7; TRBD1 matches 8 bases. This CDR3 spans 16 amino acids. In germline, CDR1 is MNHEY, CDR2 SVGAGI. In DNA form, the CDR3 reads TGTGACAGCAGTCCACTCAGGGACAGGATCTCCTACGAGCAGTACTTC. Translated, it gives CDSSPLRDRISYEQYF.

V is TRBV18 and J is TRBJ2-3, with D possibly being TRBD1 or TRBD2 (5 bases each). CDR3 size: 12 residues. Per germline, CDR1 KGHSH and CDR2 LQKENI. V lost 6 bases and J 8 bases, leaving 12 bases between the germline ends. The CDR3 reads CASSPTRGTQYF. The CDR3 DNA is TGTGCCAGCTCCCCTACTAGGGGTACGCAGTATTTT.

The rearrangement links TRBV7-9 to TRBJ2-5; D is tentatively TRBD1 or TRBD2 (5 bases each). The length of the CDR3 is 15 residues. Germline V gene lookup returns CDR1 SEHNR and CDR2 FQNEAQ (reference sequence). The V end lost 0 bases, the J end lost 0 bases, and 8 bases lay between the germline ends. The CDR3 reads CASSLAGRNQETQYF. DNA of the CDR3: TGTGCCAGCAGCTTAGCGGGACGGAACCAAGAGACCCAGTACTTC.

This clonotype was found a few times. The chain uses TRBV5-1 and TRBJ1-1; 7 nucleotides line up with TRBD1. This CDR3 region has 15 residues. Germline V gene sequence: CDR1 SGHRS, CDR2 YFSETQ. Trimming took 4 bases from V and 0 from J; bases not matched to a gene: 6. In DNA form, the CDR3 reads TGCGCCAGCAGCCCCTCCACAGGGGTGAACACTGAAGCTTTCTTT. Residues: CASSPSTGVNTEAFF. The full variable domain, its missing parts supplied by reference TRBV5-1 and TRBJ1-1, is KAGVTQTPRYLIKTRGQQVTLSCSPISGHRSVSWYQQTPGQGLQFLFEYFSETQRNKGNFPGRFSGRQFSNSRSEMNVSTLELGDSALYLCASSPSTGVNTEAFFGQGTRLTVV.

The chain carries TRBV30 and TRBJ2-1; 12 positions match TRBD2. Germline loops: CDR1 GTSNPN, CDR2 SVGIG (reference sequence). The CDR3 spans 16 residues. With 1 base clipped from V and 5 bases from J, the junction kept 6 bases outside the gene matches. CDR3 sequence: CAWSGGWTSGDNEQFF. In DNA form, the CDR3 reads TGTGCCTGGAGTGGGGGTTGGACTAGCGGGGACAATGAGCAGTTCTTC.

The gene calls are TRBV5-1 and TRBJ2-2; TRBD1 matches at 8 bases. The CDR3 spans 16 residues. Germline assignment: CDR1 SGHRS and CDR2 YFSETQ. The V segment lost 4 bases and the J segment 6 bases; nucleotides outside the gene matches: 11. As DNA, the CDR3 is TGCGCCAGCAGCAAAAGATTACTACAGGGGGCCGGGGAGCTGTTTTTT. Amino acids: CASSKRLLQGAGELFF.

Only a few counts were recorded for this clonotype. CDR3 coding DNA: TGTGCCAGTAGTATAAGGGGCAGGGGAATCACCGGGGAGCTGTTTTTT. Translated: CASSIRGRGITGELFF. V gene TRBV19 combines with J gene TRBJ2-2, with D possibly being TRBD1 (6 bases). CDR1 is LNHDA and CDR2 is SQIVND in the germline V gene (reference sequence). Trimming removed 2 bases from V and 4 bases from J, with 14 bases in between. The CDR3 is made up of 16 amino acids.

This clonotype was seen repeatedly, ten times or more. The V call is TRBV7-2, the J call TRBJ2-7; 8 bases agree with TRBD2. Germline trimming cut 3 bases from V and 2 bases from J; bases unmatched to any gene: 6. The CDR3 contains 15 residues. In germline, CDR1 is SGHTA, CDR2 FQGNSA. The CDR3 coding sequence is TGTGCCAGCAGCTTGAGTAGCGGGGCCCCCTACGAGCAGTACTTC. It yields the protein CASSLSSGAPYEQYF.

This clonotype was picked up many times. The rearrangement links TRBV20-1 to TRBJ2-7; the match to TRBD1 covers 7 bases. The trim removed 3 bases at V and 2 bases at J, leaving 10 bases unmatched. Germline CDR1 DFQATT, CDR2 SNEGSKA (reference sequence). The CDR3 runs 15 residues. The CDR3 DNA reads TGCAGTGCTAGTAGGGGGCGCATGGTAACCTACGAGCAGTACTTC. Translating it yields CSASRGRMVTYEQYF.

This clonotype was counted many times. The chain combines TRBV9 with TRBJ2-2; D unresolved. CDR3 size: 13 residues. Trimming took 0 bases from V and 8 from J, leaving 8 bases between them. Per the germline V gene, CDR1 is SGDLS and CDR2 is YYNGEE. CDR3 in amino acids: CASSVEIGGELFF. The CDR3 bases are TGTGCCAGCAGCGTAGAGATAGGAGGGGAGCTGTTTTTT.

This rearrangement joins TRBV7-9 to TRBJ1-4, with 10 nucleotides matching TRBD1. J lost 7 bases, V lost 7 bases, and 12 bases had no gene match. Germline values: CDR1 SEHNR, CDR2 FQNEAQ (reference sequence). The CDR3 contains 16 residues. The CDR3 nucleotides are TGTGCCAGCACCCTCGAGGGGGGACAGGGGACTGAAAAACTGTTTTTT. Its protein product is CASTLEGGQGTEKLFF.

V is TRBV7-3 and J is TRBJ2-5; 14 positions match TRBD2. Unmatched junction bases numbered 8, after V lost 3 bases and J lost 5 bases. Germline-derived CDR1 and CDR2 are SGHTA and FQGTGA. The CDR3 totals 17 residues. Here the CDR3 reads CASSFGTSGSGGETQYF. Here the CDR3 DNA reads TGTGCCAGCAGCTTCGGGACTAGCGGGAGCGGAGGGGAGACCCAGTACTTC.

This clonotype was seen only a few times. The chain combines TRBV3-1 with TRBJ2-2; D remains ambiguous. Germline CDR1 is LGHDT and CDR2 is YNNKEL (reference sequence). V was cut by 7 bases and J by 6 bases, with 9 bases left in between. The CDR3 totals 12 residues. CDR3 residues: CASTLAAGELFF. The CDR3 bases are TGTGCCAGCACCCTGGCCGCCGGGGAGCTGTTTTTT.

The chain couples TRBV20-1 to TRBJ2-1, with D tentatively TRBD1 or TRBD2 (5 bases each). CDR1 is DFQATT and CDR2 is SNEGSKA in the germline V gene (reference sequence). V gave up 3 bases and J gave up 2 bases, with 8 bases separating them. The CDR3 totals 13 residues. The CDR3 DNA follows: TGCAGTGCTAGTGGGACCCCCTACAATGAGCAGTTCTTC. Amino acid sequence: CSASGTPYNEQFF.

This clonotype showed up many times. The chain has TRBV9 and TRBJ2-1; 11 nucleotides line up with TRBD2. Trimming cost V 7 bases and J 7 bases; bases outside gene matches: 13. The CDR3 runs to 16 residues. The germline V gene has CDR1 SGDLS and CDR2 YYNGEE. CDR3 DNA: TGTGCCAGCTCAGTTAGCGGGGGGGCCCTGGGAAATGAGCAGTTCTTC. This translates into CASSVSGGALGNEQFF. The full variable domain, its missing parts supplied by reference TRBV9 and TRBJ2-1, is DSGVTQTPKHLITATGQRVTLRCSPRSGDLSVYWYQQSLDQGLQFLIQYYNGEERAKGNILERFSAQQFPDLHSELNLSSLELGDSALYFCASSVSGGALGNEQFFGPGTRLTVL.

This clonotype was counted at least ten times. The chain carries TRBV14 and TRBJ2-1, with a possible D match to TRBD1 (6 bases). The CDR3 spans 13 residues. The V gene's germline CDR1 is SGHDN and CDR2 FVKESK. The ends were cut back, 1 base at V and 14 bases at J, with 15 bases in the middle. CDR3 sequence reads: CASSQGDRDIKFF. The DNA of the CDR3 is TGTGCCAGCAGCCAAGGGGACCGGGACATAAAGTTCTTC.

The chain recombines TRBV24-1 with TRBJ2-3; the match to TRBD2 covers 9 bases. After removal of 3 bases from V and 2 bases from J, the junction contained 5 bases not matched to a gene. CDR3 length equals 16 residues. Germline CDR1 reads KGHDR; CDR2 reads SFDVKD. CDR3 coding DNA: TGTGCCACCAGTGATAGGGAGCGGGGGGACACAGATACGCAGTATTTT. Translated, it gives CATSDRERGDTDTQYF.

This clonotype has a count of ten or more. This rearrangement joins TRBV24-1 to TRBJ2-7; tentative D call: TRBD1 (6 bases). The CDR3 runs 14 residues. Germline V gene lookup returns CDR1 KGHDR and CDR2 SFDVKD. Trimming removed 4 bases at V and 3 bases at J, with 12 bases between. DNA of the CDR3: TGTGCCACCAGTGAACAGGGTAACGGCTACGAGCAGTACTTC. Protein sequence: CATSEQGNGYEQYF.

This clonotype was recorded at least ten times. The genes are TRBV6-1 and TRBJ2-7, with a tentative D call TRBD1 (7 bases). V shed 3 bases and J shed 2 bases, with 11 bases lying between them. In germline, CDR1 is MNHNS, CDR2 SASEGT. The CDR3 extends over 14 amino acids. The CDR3 here is CASSEGGQAYEQYF. In DNA, the CDR3 is TGTGCCAGCAGTGAGGGAGGACAGGCCTACGAGCAGTACTTC.